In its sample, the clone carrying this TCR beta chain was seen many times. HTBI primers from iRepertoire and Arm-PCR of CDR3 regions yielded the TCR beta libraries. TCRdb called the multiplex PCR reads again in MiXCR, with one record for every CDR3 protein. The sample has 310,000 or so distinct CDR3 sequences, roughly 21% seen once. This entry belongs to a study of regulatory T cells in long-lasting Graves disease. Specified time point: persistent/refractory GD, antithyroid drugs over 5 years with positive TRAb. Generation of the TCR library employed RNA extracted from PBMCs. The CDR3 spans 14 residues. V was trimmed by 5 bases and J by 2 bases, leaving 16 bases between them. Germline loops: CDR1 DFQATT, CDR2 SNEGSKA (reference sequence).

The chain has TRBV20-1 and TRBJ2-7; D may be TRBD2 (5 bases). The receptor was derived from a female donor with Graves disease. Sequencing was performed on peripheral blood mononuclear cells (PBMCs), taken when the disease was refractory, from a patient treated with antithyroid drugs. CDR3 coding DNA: TGCAGTGCTCATTCTCAGACTACAACCTACGAGCAGTACTTC. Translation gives CSAHSQTTTYEQYF.